This T cell receptor (beta chain) emerged from a study of T cell responses to AZD1222 COVID-19 vaccine. Study background: Second-dose schedules of about 4 or about 12 weeks were combined.

The CDR3 extends over 16 amino acids. V was trimmed by 0 bases and J by 1 base, leaving 12 bases between them. Per germline, CDR1 LGHDT and CDR2 YNNKEL (reference sequence). In regard to this clone: What it binds is unknown.

General study results and limits: Repertoire sampling occurred only after the peak T cell response. Spike regions recognized by vaccine-associated CD4 TCRs spanned the protein, led by 160-218 and 743-854. Females made up more of the donors, who were largely white British, and clonal diversity may have come out too low.

Profiled with immunoSEQ multiplex PCR; TCRdb holds only in-frame clones, not every one. The table includes more than 85,000 clones, approximately 83% detected once. The TCR originated in an adult in good health. The gene calls are TRBV3-1 (or the pseudogene TRBV3-2) and TRBJ1-1; TRBD1 might be the D (5 bases). Sequenced material: peripheral blood, taken on day 0 of AZD1222 vaccination. The CDR3, as DNA: TGTGCCAGCAGCCAAGATGGGGGGGTGAGGAACACTGAAGCTTTCTTT. Amino acids: CASSQDGGVRNTEAFF.